This T cell receptor beta chain was sequenced for a study of blood T cells in healthy people across ages. The study, taken as a whole, reports: Roughly linear age-related decline in beta diversity appeared, significant by age 40.

This CDR3 contains 14 residues. The V and J ends lost 0 bases and 3 bases respectively, with 9 bases between them. Germline CDR1 and CDR2: SEHNR and FQNEAQ (reference sequence). About this clonotype: Its antigen remains unidentified.

Each sample used at least 6 million PBMCs. Samples each yielded at least 5 micrograms of total RNA. Primed by a sample-barcoded 5' primer and a J-beta primer mix, a second PCR proceeded for about 7 to 11 cycles. TCRdb fed the 5' RACE reads into MiXCR, producing one record per CDR3 protein. The repertoire holds 1.5 million to 2 million distinct CDR3 sequences, 34% seen once, with around 11% in the top ten. The source is a woman aged 25 to 45 in good health. The chain joins TRBV7-9 to TRBJ2-7; D is tentatively TRBD1 or TRBD2 (5 bases each). Sequences were obtained from blood. CDR3 sequence (DNA): TGTGCCAGCAGCTTAGCGGGGGAATTCTACGAGCAGTACTTC. It translates to CASSLAGEFYEQYF.